This TCR beta chain originates from a study of patients and donors after allogeneic stem cell transplantation. TCRdb analysed the RT-PCR reads with MiXCR anew, one entry per CDR3 protein. The profile covers about 200,000 distinct CDR3 sequences, with around 41% appearing a single time and about 33% taken by the ten largest. The TCR comes from a human donor who was either an allogeneic HSCT recipient or a stem cell or donor lymphocyte infusion donor (not recorded which). It is not recorded whose cells these are; they may come from a transplant donor. The material sequenced was blood, either unsorted or a sorted T cell fraction (not recorded which).

The CDR3 loop reads CATCSTGETEAFF. The CDR3 region has the DNA TGTGCCACTTGTTCGACAGGGGAAACTGAAGCTTTCTTT. The chain is built from TRBV24-1 and TRBJ1-1; 8 bases align to TRBD1. J gave up 5 bases and V 10 bases, and 8 bases lay outside the gene matches. This CDR3 comprises 13 residues. From germline, CDR1 is KGHDR and CDR2 SFDVKD.